Listed below are T cell receptor beta chains from one sample, sequenced in a study of spatial heterogeneity in lung cancer. TCRdb independently ran MiXCR on the 5' RACE reads; one entry per CDR3 protein. The sample yields under 8,000 distinct CDR3 sequences, 1.3% seen once. The starting material was lung tumor tissue, obtained at surgery. The receptors originated from a male donor with early-stage non-small cell lung cancer. Both conserved end residues are part of each CDR3. A D gene is named only where the DNA matches it firmly. Size is stated as once, few or many counts, or a class when the clone is expanded.

clone_size j_call d_call v_call cdr3_aa cdr3_nt
medium-sized TRBJ2-3 NA TRBV19 CASSIRRGATDTQYF TGTGCCAGTAGTATCCGGCGGGGCGCCACAGATACGCAGTATTTT
many TRBJ1-2 TRBD1 TRBV12-3/TRBV12-4 CASSSTGADGYTF TGTGCCAGCAGTTCAACAGGGGCGGATGGCTACACCTTC
many TRBJ1-2 NA TRBV30 CAWSVQGSYYGYTF TGTGCCTGGAGTGTACAGGGATCGTACTATGGCTACACCTTC
many TRBJ1-2 NA TRBV11-2 CASSLGVGPPF TGTGCCAGCAGCTTAGGGGTCGGGCCGCCCTTC
medium-sized TRBJ2-3 NA TRBV7-3 CASSLTASTDTQYF TGTGCCAGCAGCTTAACCGCCAGCACAGATACGCAGTATTTT
many TRBJ2-3 TRBD2 TRBV20-1 CSASGAGGPTDTQYF TGCAGTGCCTCCGGGGCGGGAGGGCCCACAGATACGCAGTATTTT
medium-sized TRBJ2-5 NA TRBV20-1 CSARDMYQETQYF TGCAGTGCTAGAGATATGTACCAAGAGACCCAGTACTTC
many TRBJ2-7 NA TRBV20-1 CSASTGTSYEQYF TGCAGTGCTAGTACGGGGACCTCCTACGAGCAGTACTTC
many TRBJ1-6 NA TRBV6-1 CASSEGKGVPLHF TGTGCCAGCAGTGAAGGCAAGGGCGTACCCCTCCACTTT
medium-sized TRBJ2-1 NA TRBV24-1 CATSDLGDEQFF TGTGCCACCAGTGACCTTGGGGATGAGCAGTTCTTC
many TRBJ2-7 TRBD1 TRBV9 CASSVGQGEAYEQYF TGTGCCAGCAGCGTGGGACAGGGGGAAGCCTACGAGCAGTACTTC
many TRBJ1-1 NA TRBV30 CAWSEVVGNTEAFF TGTGCCTGGAGTGAGGTGGTCGGGAACACTGAAGCTTTCTTT
many TRBJ1-1 NA TRBV2 CASCAGPENTEAFF TGTGCCAGCTGTGCCGGGCCTGAGAACACTGAAGCTTTCTTT
many TRBJ2-4 TRBD2 TRBV3-1 CASSQVEGGDIQYF TGTGCCAGCAGCCAAGTGGAGGGAGGGGACATTCAGTACTTC
many TRBJ1-2 NA TRBV5-1 CASKEGSDYGYTF TGCGCCAGCAAGGAAGGGTCGGACTATGGCTACACCTTC
many TRBJ2-6 NA TRBV6-1 CASSEVYSGSGANVLTF TGTGCCAGCAGTGAAGTTTATAGTGGCTCTGGGGCCAACGTCCTGACTTTC
many TRBJ2-3 NA TRBV6-6 CASTPRHGTDTQYF TGTGCCAGCACCCCCCGCCATGGGACAGATACGCAGTATTTT
medium-sized TRBJ1-2 NA TRBV5-1 CASSLSDSSGYTF TGCGCCAGCAGCTTGTCCGACAGTTCTGGCTACACCTTC
medium-sized TRBJ1-5 NA TRBV5-6 CASSKTAYNQPQHF TGTGCCAGCAGCAAGACAGCCTACAATCAGCCCCAGCATTTT
medium-sized TRBJ2-7 NA TRBV6-5 CASSYRGIGEQYF TGTGCCAGCAGTTACAGAGGGATAGGCGAGCAGTACTTC
many TRBJ1-3 NA TRBV7-9 CASALRNTIYF TGTGCCAGCGCACTTAGAAACACCATATATTTT
medium-sized TRBJ2-1 TRBD1 TRBV6-5 CASSYGDRGAHNEQFF TGTGCCAGCAGTTACGGGGACAGGGGGGCACACAATGAGCAGTTCTTC
many TRBJ2-7 TRBD1 TRBV4-2 CASSHPDRGRGEQYF TGTGCCAGCAGCCACCCCGACAGGGGGCGAGGGGAGCAGTACTTC
medium-sized TRBJ2-6 NA TRBV19 CASRGGGTAWNVLTF TGTGCCAGTAGGGGAGGCGGGACCGCCTGGAACGTCCTGACTTTC
many TRBJ1-1 NA TRBV18 CASSQGGHTEAFF TGTGCCAGCTCACAGGGAGGTCACACTGAAGCTTTCTTT
many TRBJ2-2 TRBD2 TRBV20-1 CSARDKRAGGNTGELFF TGCAGTGCTAGAGATAAAAGGGCGGGAGGGAACACCGGGGAGCTGTTTTTT
many TRBJ2-6 NA TRBV7-8 CASSFLSGANVLTF TGTGCCAGCAGCTTTTTATCTGGGGCCAACGTCCTGACTTTC